These 26 T cell receptor beta chains originate from one sample sequenced in a study of blood T cell repertoires in COVID-19. The method was immunoSEQ multiplex PCR; TCRdb's version includes in-frame clones alone and lacks a portion of them. The data contain about 160,000 clones, about nine tenths of them seen just once; the ten biggest clones take up more than 2%. Sequencing used peripheral blood. These TCRs come from a man between 18 and 35 years old with acute or convalescent COVID-19.

This clone was seen only a few times. The V gene is TRBV4-1, the J gene TRBJ2-4; D is possibly TRBD1 (6 bases). The CDR3 is made up of 18 amino acids. Germline V CDR1 and CDR2: MGHRA, YSYEKL. V lost 7 bases and J 1 base, leaving 23 bases between the germline ends. The CDR3 region has the DNA TGCGCCAGCAAGCCCGGTCCCACTCCAGGGGTGGCCAAAAACATTCAGTACTTC. It codes for CASKPGPTPGVAKNIQYF.

This chain links TRBV3-1 (or the pseudogene TRBV3-2) with TRBJ1-1; D is possibly TRBD1 (6 bases). The CDR3 is made up of 18 amino acids. V dropped 0 bases and J dropped 0 bases, with 17 bases sitting between them. Germline loops: CDR1 LGHDT, CDR2 YNNKEL (reference sequence). The CDR3 protein is CASSQDRGQGRLNTEAFF. In DNA, the CDR3 is TGTGCCAGCAGCCAAGATCGGGGCCAGGGGCGATTGAACACTGAAGCTTTCTTT.

The gene calls are TRBV5-1 and TRBJ2-3, with D possibly TRBD1 on 6 matching bases. The length of the CDR3 is 14 residues. The V end was cut by 4 bases, the J end by 3 bases, with 12 bases between. Germline V gene sequence: CDR1 SGHRS, CDR2 YFSETQ. The CDR3 sequence: CASSPGQQTDTQYF. Here the CDR3 DNA reads TGCGCCAGCAGCCCCGGACAGCAAACAGATACGCAGTATTTT.

The rearrangement uses TRBV10-2 and TRBJ1-2; the match to TRBD1 covers 9 bases. Losses at the gene ends were 7 bases for V and 7 bases for J; bases not matched to a gene: 10. CDR3 length: 14 amino acids. Per germline, CDR1 WSHSY and CDR2 SAAADI. DNA for the CDR3: TGCGCCAGCATTCCCGGGACAGGGTTAGGTGGCTACACCTTC. Its protein product is CASIPGTGLGGYTF.

The gene calls are TRBV18 and TRBJ1-1, with D hard to call. Trimming took 6 bases from V and 6 from J, leaving 14 bases between them. Per the germline V gene, CDR1 is KGHSH and CDR2 is LQKENI. The CDR3 runs 13 residues. The CDR3 is CASSPFGEAEAFF. CDR3 DNA: TGTGCCAGCTCCCCCTTCGGGGAGGCTGAAGCTTTCTTT.

This rearrangement joins TRBV11-2 to TRBJ2-5; 12 bases map to TRBD2. In germline, CDR1 is SGHAT, CDR2 FQNNGV. V trimming: 9 bases; J trimming: 5 bases; junction bases outside the gene matches: 10. This CDR3 is built from 15 residues. The DNA of the CDR3 is TGTGCCAGTAACCTTCTAGCGGGAGGGCCTGAGACCCAGTACTTC. As protein: CASNLLAGGPETQYF.

This clone was observed once. The rearrangement links TRBV18 to TRBJ2-5; D not resolved. The ends were cut back, 4 bases at V and 2 bases at J, with 14 bases in the middle. CDR3 length: 15 residues. Per germline, CDR1 KGHSH and CDR2 LQKENI. CDR3 sequence reads: CASSRDTGAQETQYF. The CDR3 DNA follows: TGTGCCAGCTCACGCGATACGGGTGCTCAAGAGACCCAGTACTTC. Full variable domain (remainder filled in from reference TRBV18 and TRBJ2-5): NAGVMQNPRHLVRRRGQEARLRCSPMKGHSHVYWYRQLPEEGLKFMVYLQKENIIDESGMPKERFSAEFPKEGPSILRIQQVVRGDSAAYFCASSRDTGAQETQYFGPGTRLLVL.

The chain combines TRBV21-1 with TRBJ2-7; no check of the table's D call, TRBD2, against the DNA was made. TRBV21-1 is flagged as a pseudogene. The CDR3 has 15 residues. CDR3 nucleotides: TGTGCCAGCAGCAAAGGAGGCGGGACGGACGGCGAGCAGTACTTC. This gives the protein CASSKGGGTDGEQYF.

This clone was seen only once. V usage is TRBV5-1 and J usage is TRBJ1-2; TRBD1 matches 7 bases. V shed 0 bases, J shed 1 base, and the junction held 9 bases outside the gene matches. Germline CDR1 is SGHRS and CDR2 is YFSETQ. The CDR3 loop spans 17 amino acids. The CDR3, as DNA: TGCGCCAGCAGCTTGGCCGGGACAGTTCCGATTAACTATGGCTACACCTTC. It specifies CASSLAGTVPINYGYTF.

This chain's CDR3 is CASSVLPSSGNTIYF. As DNA, the CDR3 is TGTGCCAGCAGCGTATTACCGAGCTCTGGAAACACCATATATTTT. The chain recombines TRBV9 with TRBJ1-3; D gene uncertain. Looked up from germline, CDR1 is SGDLS and CDR2 is YYNGEE. The CDR3 loop spans 15 amino acids. V was trimmed by 1 base and J by 0 bases, leaving 8 bases between them.

The J gene is TRBJ2-7, the V gene TRBV19, with D possibly matching TRBD1 (5 bases). This CDR3 is built from 14 residues. Germline V CDR1 and CDR2: LNHDA, SQIVND (reference sequence). Trimming removed 6 bases from V and 2 bases from J, with 14 bases in between. The CDR3 sequence is CASSNPGPTYEQYF. For the CDR3, the DNA is TGTGCCAGTAGCAACCCAGGGCCCACCTACGAGCAGTACTTC.

The chain recombines TRBV27 with TRBJ1-2; the match to TRBD1 covers 9 bases. Germline CDR1 MNHEY, CDR2 SMNVEV (reference sequence). With 0 bases clipped from V and 3 bases from J, the junction kept 11 bases outside the gene matches. The CDR3 length is 18 residues. The DNA of the CDR3 is TGTGCCAGCAGTTTATCGGGACAGGGTGTTGGTTTTGACTATGGCTACACCTTC. It yields the protein CASSLSGQGVGFDYGYTF.

This clone has only one observation. For the CDR3, the DNA is TGTGCCAGCAACCTTGGACAGGGACGCACAGATACGCAGTATTTT. It yields the protein CASNLGQGRTDTQYF. The V gene is TRBV6-5, the J gene TRBJ2-3; 8 nucleotides match TRBD1. The junction had 7 bases not matched to a gene; V was cut back by 7 bases and J by 1 base. CDR1 is MNHEY, CDR2 SVGAGI, per germline. The CDR3 has 15 amino acids.

The chain couples TRBV14 to TRBJ1-1; tentative D call: TRBD1 (5 bases). The CDR3 consists of 16 residues. V dropped 1 base and J dropped 3 bases, with 15 bases sitting between them. CDR1 and CDR2 (germline): SGHDN, FVKESK. The CDR3 here is CASSQVRITGDTEAFF. CDR3 in DNA: TGTGCCAGCAGCCAAGTCCGAATCACGGGGGACACTGAAGCTTTCTTT. Full variable domain (missing parts from reference TRBV14 and TRBJ1-1): EAGVTQFPSHSVIEKGQTVTLRCDPISGHDNLYWYRRVMGKEIKFLLHFVKESKQDESGMPNNRFLAERTGGTYSTLKVQPAELEDSGVYFCASSQVRITGDTEAFFGQGTRLTVV.

The chain employs TRBV5-1 and TRBJ1-1, with 9 positions matching TRBD1. CDR3 length equals 13 residues. Germline CDR1 is SGHRS and CDR2 is YFSETQ. After removal of 3 bases from V and 3 bases from J, the junction contained 0 bases not matched to a gene. The chain's CDR3 is CASSWDRDTEAFF. The CDR3 coding sequence is TGCGCCAGCAGCTGGGACAGGGACACTGAAGCTTTCTTT.

The rearrangement links TRBV4-2 to TRBJ1-2; the D gene is possibly TRBD1 (5 bases). The CDR3 consists of 16 residues. Between the trimmed V and J ends, which lost 1 base and 8 bases, there was a span of 20 bases. The germline V gene has CDR1 LGHNA and CDR2 YNFKEQ. The CDR3, as DNA: TGTGCCAGCAGCCAAGGGCCGGGACTTAAGGTTACGGGCTACACCTTC. Residues: CASSQGPGLKVTGYTF.

This clone has just a few counts. Within the sample, other DNA sequences also encode this same CDR3. The rearrangement uses TRBV30 and TRBJ2-7, with 11 bases matching TRBD1. Unmatched junction bases numbered 5, after V lost 4 bases and J lost 3 bases. Germline V gives CDR1 GTSNPN, CDR2 SVGIG (reference sequence). The length of the CDR3 is 14 residues. The CDR3 here is CAWTRDRGSYEQYF. As DNA, the CDR3 is TGTGCCTGGACTAGGGACAGGGGGAGCTACGAGCAGTACTTC. Full variable domain (missing parts from reference TRBV30 and TRBJ2-7): SQTIHQWPATLVQPVGSPLSLECTVEGTSNPNLYWYRQAAGRGLQLLFYSVGIGQISSEVPQNLSASRPQDRQFILSSKKLLLSDSGFYLCAWTRDRGSYEQYFGPGTRLTVT.

The V call is TRBV19, the J call TRBJ2-7; 11 positions agree with TRBD2. Per the germline V gene, CDR1 is LNHDA and CDR2 is SQIVND (reference sequence). J lost 7 bases, V lost 4 bases, and 9 bases had no gene match. The CDR3 length is 15 residues. The CDR3 coding sequence is TGTGCCAGTAGTACCATAGCGGGGGGGCCGGGGGAGCAGTACTTC. Amino acid sequence: CASSTIAGGPGEQYF.

The chain carries TRBV7-2 and TRBJ1-2; 7 positions match TRBD1. Unmatched junction bases numbered 5, after V lost 4 bases and J lost 3 bases. There are 14 residues in the CDR3. Germline loops: CDR1 SGHTA, CDR2 FQGNSA. CDR3 DNA: TGTGCCAGCAGCTCGTACGGGACAGACTATGGCTACACCTTC. It encodes CASSSYGTDYGYTF.

This clone was counted once. This chain uses TRBV11-2 with TRBJ2-4; TRBD2 might be the D (6 bases). The germline gives CDR1 SGHAT, CDR2 FQNNGV. The CDR3 loop spans 17 amino acids. V was clipped by 5 bases and J by 9 bases, with 26 bases between them. The CDR3 nucleotides are TGTGCCAGCAGCACCTACCGGGAGCATGAATCTAAGACCATTCAGTACTTC. Its protein product is CASSTYREHESKTIQYF. The variable domain in full, with the rest retrieved from reference TRBV11-2 and TRBJ2-4, is EAGVAQSPRYKIIEKRQSVAFWCNPISGHATLYWYQQILGQGPKLLIQFQNNGVVDDSQLPKDRFSAERLKGVDSTLKIQPAKLEDSAVYLCASSTYREHESKTIQYFGAGTRLSVL.

V usage is TRBV5-6 and J usage is TRBJ1-1; tentatively, D is TRBD1 (6 bases). Germline V gives CDR1 SGHDT, CDR2 YYEEEE. The CDR3 has 16 amino acids. V shed 0 bases and J shed 6 bases, with 18 bases lying between them. DNA of the CDR3: TGTGCCAGCAGCTTGGCCAAACAGGGTAGCATCGCTGAAGCTTTCTTT. This translates into CASSLAKQGSIAEAFF.

V gene TRBV7-2 combines with J gene TRBJ2-7, with 7 nucleotides matching TRBD2. The CDR3 spans 15 residues. J gave up 3 bases and V 1 base, and 6 bases lay outside the gene matches. CDR1 is SGHTA, CDR2 FQGNSA, per germline. CDR3 protein: CASSLVTGGRYEQYF. CDR3 DNA: TGTGCCAGCAGCTTAGTTACGGGAGGCCGCTACGAGCAGTACTTC. Full variable domain (rest looked up from reference TRBV7-2 and TRBJ2-7): GAGVSQSPSNKVTEKGKDVELRCDPISGHTALYWYRQSLGQGLEFLIYFQGNSAPDKSGLPSDRFSAERTGGSVSTLTIQRTQQEDSAVYLCASSLVTGGRYEQYFGPGTRLTVT.

The chain is built from TRBV7-9 and TRBJ2-5, with 11 nucleotides matching TRBD2. The V and J ends lost 3 bases and 5 bases, in that order; junction bases with no gene match: 11. The CDR3 totals 17 residues. CDR1 is SEHNR, CDR2 FQNEAQ, per germline (reference sequence). Here the CDR3 reads CASSFGGLADSLETQYF. The CDR3 coding sequence is TGTGCCAGCAGCTTCGGGGGACTAGCGGATTCCCTGGAGACCCAGTACTTC.

This clone was counted once. The V and J genes are TRBV24-1 and TRBJ1-2; D is unresolved. The length of the CDR3 is 12 residues. Germline V CDR1 and CDR2: KGHDR, SFDVKD. V lost 5 bases and J lost 2, with 5 bases in between. The CDR3 protein is CATSAQNYGYTF. CDR3 in DNA: TGTGCCACCAGTGCCCAGAACTATGGCTACACCTTC.

This chain links TRBV29-1 with TRBJ1-2, with TRBD1 as a possible D gene (6 bases). V lost 3 bases and J 6 bases, leaving 14 bases between the germline ends. This CDR3 comprises 13 residues. Germline values: CDR1 SQVTM, CDR2 ANQGSEA. Here the CDR3 reads CSVDRPGDDGYTF. The CDR3 DNA follows: TGCAGCGTTGATCGGCCAGGGGATGATGGCTACACCTTC. The full variable domain, rest sourced from reference TRBV29-1 and TRBJ1-2, is SAVISQKPSRDICQRGTSLTIQCQVDSQVTMMFWYRQQPGQSLTLIATANQGSEATYESGFVIDKFPISRPNLTFSTLTVSNMSPEDSSIYLCSVDRPGDDGYTFGSGTRLTVV.

This clone appeared a single time. The chain couples TRBV25-1 to TRBJ2-3, with TRBD2 identical over 10 bases. V shed 8 bases, J shed 12 bases, and the junction held 11 bases outside the gene matches. From germline, CDR1 is MGHDK and CDR2 SYGVNS. This CDR3 contains 13 residues. The CDR3 DNA follows: TGTGCCAGCCCCCTCAGGGCTAGCGGGGGACAGTATTTT. Its protein product is CASPLRASGGQYF.